This T cell receptor (beta chain) was identified during a study of T cell responses to AZD1222 COVID-19 vaccine. Overall study: Second doses were pooled across both intervals (about 4 or about 12 weeks).

For this clone: The antigen remains unidentified.

Overall study findings and caveats: Donors, mostly white British, included more females; clonal diversity was possibly underestimated. Researchers took repertoire samples only after the peak T cell response had come. Spike-specific TCR breadth and depth went up after people got two AZD1222 doses.

Measured with immunoSEQ multiplex PCR; TCRdb has only the in-frame clones, and not every one. The repertoire holds 150,000 to 200,000 clones, more than 85% seen once, with approximately 0.88% in the top ten. This CDR3 spans 12 amino acids. V was pared by 4 bases and J by 8 bases, with 0 bases of the junction left unmatched. CDR1 is WSHSY and CDR2 is SAAADI in the germline V gene. The input for sequencing was peripheral blood, taken on day 0 of AZD1222 vaccination. V gene TRBV10-2 combines with J gene TRBJ1-4; 8 bases are shared with TRBD1. The TCR sequence derives from an adult in good health. The CDR3 coding sequence is TGCGCCAGCAGTGGACAGGGGGAAAAACTGTTTTTT. This gives the protein CASSGQGEKLFF.